This TCR beta chain was found in a study of blood T cell repertoires in COVID-19. The wider study: The origin of the acute and convalescent COVID-19 samples was the United States, Italy and Spain. PBMCs, B-cell-depleted T cells, or T cells provided the cDNA or gDNA that made up the material.

V was clipped by 3 bases and J by 10 bases, with 18 bases between them. Looked up from germline, CDR1 is SGHAT and CDR2 is FQNNGV. The CDR3 totals 14 residues. Per the authors' pipeline: Amplifying reference gene primers gave estimates of nucleated cell counts. Using immunoSEQ multiplex PCR, the repertoire was profiled, and TCRdb retains in-frame clones only, with some absent. V, J and clone size derive from that table, while D and trimming were established from the DNA sequence. This table holds some 17,000 clones, under 90% found once. The chain couples TRBV11-2 to TRBJ1-1; D is unclear. Sequencing was performed on peripheral blood. The clonotype was recovered from an older man with acute or convalescent COVID-19. The CDR3 loop is CASSFFEDSFRAFF. In DNA, the CDR3 is TGTGCCAGCAGCTTCTTCGAGGATAGCTTTAGAGCTTTCTTT.